This T cell receptor (beta chain) is from a study of human T cells and chemical hapten exposure. The V gene's germline CDR1 is LGHNA and CDR2 YNFKEQ. V lost 0 bases and J 6 bases, leaving 9 bases between the germline ends. The CDR3 contains 14 residues. TCRdb called the RACE reads again in MiXCR, with one record for every CDR3 protein. The sample includes around 380,000 distinct CDR3 sequences, 4.8% seen only once; the top ten take 2% to 2.5%. This clonotype was found many times. Time point: patch test 1, 2 weeks after DPC sensitization. The treatment here: therapeutic diphenylcyclopropenone sensitization with weekly scalp DPC. Blood draws preceded each patch test application.

The chain uses TRBV4-2 and TRBJ2-1; D remains ambiguous. The source was whole blood, collected in connection with sensitization to the hapten diphenylcyclopropenone (DPC). This TCR derives from a woman between 45 and 60 years old with alopecia areata. Some clones in this sample may be carry-over from other donors' samples. CDR3 in DNA: TGTGCCAGCAGCCAAGAAGGGCAGTTCAATGAGCAGTTCTTC. Its protein product is CASSQEGQFNEQFF.